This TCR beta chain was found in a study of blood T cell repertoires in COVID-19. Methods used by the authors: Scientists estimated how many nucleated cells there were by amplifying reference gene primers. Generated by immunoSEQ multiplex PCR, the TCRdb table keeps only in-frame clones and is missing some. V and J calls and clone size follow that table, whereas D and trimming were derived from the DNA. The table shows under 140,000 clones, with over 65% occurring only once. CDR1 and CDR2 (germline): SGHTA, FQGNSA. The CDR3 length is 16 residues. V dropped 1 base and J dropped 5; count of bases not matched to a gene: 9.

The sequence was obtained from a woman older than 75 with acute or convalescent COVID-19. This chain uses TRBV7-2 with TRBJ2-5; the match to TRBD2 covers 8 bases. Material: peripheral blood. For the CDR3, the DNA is TGTGCCAGCAGCTTAGTCCCACTAGCGGTGGGGGAGACCCAGTACTTC. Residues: CASSLVPLAVGETQYF.